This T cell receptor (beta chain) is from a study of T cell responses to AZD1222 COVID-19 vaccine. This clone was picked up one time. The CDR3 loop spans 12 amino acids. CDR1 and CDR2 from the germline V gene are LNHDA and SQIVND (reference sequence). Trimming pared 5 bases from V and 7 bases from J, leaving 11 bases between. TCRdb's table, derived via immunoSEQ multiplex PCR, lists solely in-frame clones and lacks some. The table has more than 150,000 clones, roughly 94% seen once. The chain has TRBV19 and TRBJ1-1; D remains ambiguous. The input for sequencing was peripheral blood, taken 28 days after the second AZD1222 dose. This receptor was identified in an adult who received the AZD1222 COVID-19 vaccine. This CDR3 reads CASSLGVGEAFF. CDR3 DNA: TGTGCCAGTAGTCTCGGGGTCGGTGAAGCTTTCTTT.